This is a list of T cell receptor beta chains from one sample in a study of PD-L1 blockade in urothelial cancer. Measured with immunoSEQ multiplex PCR; TCRdb has only the in-frame clones, and not every one. The table lists about 50,000 clones, about 88% of them singletons. The sequencing here drew on PBMCs, taken around atezolizumab (anti-PD-L1) treatment. The receptors here all came from a man aged 65 to 79 with urothelial cancer. The CDR3 runs from the conserved cysteine through the conserved F or W. Each record gives: D gene, clone size, V gene, J gene, CDR3 DNA, CDR3 protein. D genes are given only for firm matches. Rows may omit the clone size; those that give it use once, few, many or a size class.

>TRBD2|few|TRBV7-9|TRBJ2-1
TGTGCCAGCAGCCCCCGGGCGCTAGCGGGATCACGGCACAATGAGCAGTTCTTC
CASSPRALAGSRHNEQFF
>.|.|TRBV1|TRBJ1-5
TGCACCAGCAACCGAGCCTTGGACAGGGTAAGCAATCAGCCCCAGCATTTT
CTSNRALDRVSNQPQHF
>.|.|TRBV11-1|TRBJ2-7
TGTGCCAGCAGCGGAGGGGGAGGGAATTCCTACGAGCAGTACTTC
CASSGGGGNSYEQYF
>.|.|TRBV27|TRBJ2-7
TGTGCCAGCAGTTTAAGGCAGGGGTTCGAGCAGTACTTC
CASSLRQGFEQYF
>.|.|TRBV5-8|TRBJ1-2
TGTGCCAGCAGAACACAGGGATTGTTTGGCTACACCTTC
CASRTQGLFGYTF
>.|.|TRBV5-4|TRBJ2-2
TGTGCCAGCAGCACCCCCACCGGTAGTAACACCGGGGAGCTGTTTTTT
CASSTPTGSNTGELFF
>.|.|TRBV15|TRBJ2-3
TGTGCCACCAGCAGAGATCGGGGGATCGGCACAGATACGCAGTATTTT
CATSRDRGIGTDTQYF
>TRBD2|.|TRBV9|TRBJ2-7
TGTGCCAGCAGCGCTACTAGCGGGGGCGCCTACGAGCAGTACTTC
CASSATSGGAYEQYF
>.|.|TRBV28|TRBJ1-5
TGTGCCAGCAGTTTCAGGATGTACAATCAGCCCCAGCATTTT
CASSFRMYNQPQHF
>.|.|TRBV18|TRBJ2-5
TGTGCCAGCTCACCCGGGAGAGAACAAGAGACCCAGTACTTC
CASSPGREQETQYF
>.|.|TRBV19|TRBJ2-3
TGTGCCAGTAGTCCCCGGGGTACCAGTACGCAGTATTTT
CASSPRGTSTQYF
>TRBD1|.|TRBV30|TRBJ1-6
TGTGCCTGGAGTGAGGTCCAGGGACAGGGGGTTTCACCCCTCCACTTT
CAWSEVQGQGVSPLHF